Presented here are 16 T cell receptor beta chains from one specimen sequenced in a study of T cell repertoires in cytomegalovirus infection. No antigen is known for these receptors. TCRdb redid the calling of the reads with MiXCR, one entry per CDR3 protein. The table records 300,000 or so distinct CDR3 sequences, around 25% of them present only once. Sequenced material: cultured PBMCs, taken from culture after CMV antigen stimulation. These receptors were obtained from a human donor in good health (CMV status not recorded). Some clones in this sample may be carry-over from other donors' samples.

The chain uses TRBV7-9 and TRBJ1-6, with D perhaps matching TRBD1 (6 bases). Germline assignment: CDR1 SEHNR and CDR2 FQNEAQ (reference sequence). Trimming pared 4 bases from V and 10 bases from J, leaving 20 bases between. The CDR3 covers 16 residues. CDR3: CASSSGLPTGASPLHF. The CDR3, as DNA: TGTGCCAGCAGCTCCGGGTTACCAACGGGGGCCTCACCCCTCCACTTT. Variable domain in full (rest from reference TRBV7-9 and TRBJ1-6): DTGVSQNPRHKITKRGQNVTFRCDPISEHNRLYWYRQTLGQGPEFLTYFQNEAQLEKSRLLSDRFSAERPKGSFSTLEIQRTEQGDSAMYLCASSSGLPTGASPLHFGNGTRLTVT.

The chain carries TRBV6-6 and TRBJ2-7; perhaps TRBD2 as D (7 bases). Germline V CDR1 and CDR2: MNHNY, SVGAGI (reference sequence). V was clipped by 5 bases and J by 7 bases, with 15 bases between them. The CDR3 totals 13 residues. The CDR3 DNA follows: TGTGCCAGCAGTGCCAGCGGGACACAGGAGCAGTACTTC. Its translation: CASSASGTQEQYF.

V gene TRBV11-3 combines with J gene TRBJ1-1; 7 nucleotides line up with TRBD1. Germline-derived CDR1 and CDR2 are SGHNT and YENEEA. With V trimmed by 8 bases and J by 4 bases, 7 bases remained unmatched. This CDR3 has 13 amino acids. The CDR3 loop is CASGIGGSTEAFF. The CDR3 nucleotides are TGTGCCAGCGGTATAGGGGGCTCCACTGAAGCTTTCTTT.

The V call is TRBV11-2, the J call TRBJ2-7; D call uncertain. The CDR3 has 14 residues. Trimming left V 7 bases short and J 2 bases short, with 15 bases between. The germline V gene encodes CDR1 SGHAT and CDR2 FQNNGV. Here the CDR3 reads CASNSLKGPYEQYV. The CDR3 nucleotides read TGTGCCAGCAACTCCCTTAAGGGTCCCTACGAGCAGTACGTC.

The chain links TRBV3-1 to TRBJ2-1; 8 positions agree with TRBD2. The CDR3 has 14 residues. The germline CDR1 and CDR2 sequences are LGHDT and YNNKEL (reference sequence). The V gene end was trimmed by 4 bases and the J gene end by 14 bases; junction bases not matched to a gene: 13. Here the CDR3 reads CASSPSGWGTREFF. The CDR3 bases are TGTGCCAGCAGCCCCTCCGGGTGGGGGACTAGGGAGTTCTTC.

This sequence joins TRBV20-1 and TRBJ2-1, with 10 bases aligning to TRBD2. Germline assignment: CDR1 DFQATT and CDR2 SNEGSKA (reference sequence). The CDR3 is 13 residues long. V was pared by 5 bases and J by 7 bases, with 5 bases of the junction left unmatched. The CDR3 spells CSAPPSGRNEQFF. CDR3 DNA sequence: TGCAGTGCTCCCCCTAGCGGGAGAAATGAGCAGTTCTTC.

At least ten counts were recorded for this clonotype. V usage is TRBV9 and J usage is TRBJ1-1, with D maybe TRBD1 (6 bases). Trimming stripped 1 base from V and 3 bases from J, with 13 bases between. The CDR3 length is 15 residues. The V gene's germline CDR1 is SGDLS and CDR2 YYNGEE. Here the CDR3 DNA reads TGTGCCAGCAGCGTAACCGACAGGTCTCACACTGAAGCTTTCTTT. It yields the protein CASSVTDRSHTEAFF.

This clonotype was seen only a few times. A much larger clone is a single base away; this may be a read error. V and J are TRBV7-2 and TRBJ2-2, with D unclear. V was shortened by 1 base and J by 1 base, with 4 bases between the two germline ends. The germline CDR1 and CDR2 sequences are SGHTA and FQGNSA. This CDR3 region has 14 residues. The CDR3 sequence is CASSLDWNTGELFF. CDR3 DNA: TGTGCCAGCAGCTTAGACTGGAACACCGGGGAGCTGTTTTTT.

The gene calls are TRBV11-2 and TRBJ2-4; D is unclear. Trimming cost V 8 bases and J 0 bases, with 8 bases left between them. CDR3 length: 13 amino acids. Looked up from germline, CDR1 is SGHAT and CDR2 is FQNNGV. The CDR3 sequence is CASSELAKNIQYF. The CDR3 DNA follows: TGTGCCAGCTCAGAGCTAGCCAAAAACATTCAGTACTTC.

The CDR3 sequence is CASSPVDRLVPDEQFF. The CDR3 DNA sequence: TGTGCCAGCAGCCCCGTTGACAGGTTGGTTCCCGATGAGCAGTTCTTC. The J gene is TRBJ2-1, the V gene TRBV7-9; possible D gene TRBD1, 6 bases. Trimming removed 5 bases at V and 8 bases at J, with 22 bases between. The germline V gene encodes CDR1 SEHNR and CDR2 FQNEAQ (reference sequence). The CDR3 loop spans 16 amino acids. Drawing the rest from reference TRBV7-9 and TRBJ2-1, the complete variable domain is DTGVSQNPRHKITKRGQNVTFRCDPISEHNRLYWYRQTLGQGPEFLTYFQNEAQLEKSRLLSDRFSAERPKGSFSTLEIQRTEQGDSAMYLCASSPVDRLVPDEQFFGPGTRLTVL.

This chain links TRBV7-9 with TRBJ2-2, with 14 bases matching TRBD2. The length of the CDR3 is 17 residues. V was clipped by 5 bases and J by 3 bases; unmatched bases: 5. Per the germline V gene, CDR1 is SEHNR and CDR2 is FQNEAQ (reference sequence). CDR3 DNA: TGTGCCAGCAGCCTGGGACTAGCGGGGGCTGACACCGGGGAGCTGTTTTTT. Protein sequence: CASSLGLAGADTGELFF.

This chain joins TRBV12-3 or TRBV12-4 and TRBJ2-1; possible D gene TRBD2, 5 bases. The CDR3 totals 12 residues. V was clipped by 4 bases and J by 6 bases, with 7 bases between them. CDR3 protein: CASSWLANEQFF. DNA for the CDR3: TGTGCCAGCAGTTGGCTAGCCAATGAGCAGTTCTTC.

The rearrangement uses TRBV5-6 and TRBJ2-3, with unresolved D. V was cut by 4 bases and J by 2 bases, with 14 bases left in between. Germline V lookup: CDR1 SGHDT, CDR2 YYEEEE. This CDR3 has 15 amino acids. The CDR3 protein is CASSPPGYNTDTQYF. For the CDR3, the DNA is TGTGCCAGCAGCCCTCCGGGCTACAACACAGATACGCAGTATTTT.

At least ten counts were recorded for this clonotype. The V call is TRBV7-6, the J call TRBJ1-2, with D perhaps matching TRBD1 (6 bases). The CDR3 has 15 amino acids. Trimming cost V 5 bases and J 4 bases, with 17 bases left between them. Germline CDR1 reads SGHVS; CDR2 reads FNYEAQ. The CDR3: CASSRMGGGSYGYTF. The CDR3 DNA follows: TGTGCCAGCAGCAGGATGGGGGGCGGCAGCTATGGCTACACCTTC. The variable domain in full, completed from reference TRBV7-6 and TRBJ1-2, reads GAGVSQSPRYKVTKRGQDVALRCDPISGHVSLYWYRQALGQGPEFLTYFNYEAQQDKSGLPNDRFSAERPEGSISTLTIQRTEQRDSAMYRCASSRMGGGSYGYTFGSGTRLTVV.

The chain uses TRBV12-3 or TRBV12-4 and TRBJ1-2; D not certain. V was cut by 1 base and J by 8 bases, with 11 bases left in between. There are 13 residues in the CDR3. The CDR3 coding sequence is TGTGCCAGCAGTTTAGTGGGAGGAGGCGGCTACACCTTC. Protein: CASSLVGGGGYTF.

Only one count was recorded for this clonotype. The CDR3 DNA reads as TGTGCCAGCAGATTTGGACAGAGCTACGAGCAGTACTTC. Its translation is CASRFGQSYEQYF. The chain has TRBV6-2 or TRBV6-3 and TRBJ2-7; weak D call: TRBD1 (6 bases). Germline-derived CDR1 and CDR2 are MNHEY and SVGEGT. V was trimmed by 6 bases and J by 3 bases, leaving 12 bases between them. The CDR3 spans 13 residues.